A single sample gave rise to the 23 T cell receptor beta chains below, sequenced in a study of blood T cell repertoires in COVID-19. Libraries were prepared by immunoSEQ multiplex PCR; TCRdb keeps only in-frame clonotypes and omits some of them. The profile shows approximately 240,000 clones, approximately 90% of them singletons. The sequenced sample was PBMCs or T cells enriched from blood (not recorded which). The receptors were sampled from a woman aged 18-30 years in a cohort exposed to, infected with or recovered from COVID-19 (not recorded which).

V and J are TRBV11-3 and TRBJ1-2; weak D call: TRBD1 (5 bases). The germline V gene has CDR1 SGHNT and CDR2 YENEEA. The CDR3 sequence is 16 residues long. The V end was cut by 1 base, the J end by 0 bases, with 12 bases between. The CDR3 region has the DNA TGTGCCAGCAGCTTAGGTACCACAGGAGCTAACTATGGCTACACCTTC. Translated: CASSLGTTGANYGYTF. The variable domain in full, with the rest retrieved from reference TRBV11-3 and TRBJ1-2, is EAGVVQSPRYKIIEKKQPVAFWCNPISGHNTLYWYLQNLGQGPELLIRYENEEAVDDSQLPKDRFSAERLKGVDSTLKIQPAELGDSAVYLCASSLGTTGANYGYTFGSGTRLTVV.

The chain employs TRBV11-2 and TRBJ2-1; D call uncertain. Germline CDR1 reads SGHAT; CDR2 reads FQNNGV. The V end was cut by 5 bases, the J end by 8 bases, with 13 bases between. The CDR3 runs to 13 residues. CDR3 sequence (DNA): TGTGCCAGCAGCCCCTATGATCGCCATGAGCAGTTCTTC. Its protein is CASSPYDRHEQFF.

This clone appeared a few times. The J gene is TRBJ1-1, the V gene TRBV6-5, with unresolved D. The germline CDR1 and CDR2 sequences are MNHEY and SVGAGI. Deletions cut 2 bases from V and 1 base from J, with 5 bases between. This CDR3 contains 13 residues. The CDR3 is CASSYGENTEAFF. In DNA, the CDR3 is TGTGCCAGCAGTTACGGAGAGAACACTGAAGCTTTCTTT.

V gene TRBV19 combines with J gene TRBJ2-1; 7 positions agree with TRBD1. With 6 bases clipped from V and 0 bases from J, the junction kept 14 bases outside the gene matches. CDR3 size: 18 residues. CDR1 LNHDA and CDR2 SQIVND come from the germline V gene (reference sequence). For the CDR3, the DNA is TGTGCCAGTAGCCTCCTAATATTGACAGGGCGCTCCTACAATGAGCAGTTCTTC. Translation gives CASSLLILTGRSYNEQFF.

CDR3 sequence (DNA): TGTGCCAGTAGTATCCAGCGCGCAACTAATGAAAAACTGTTTTTT. As protein: CASSIQRATNEKLFF. The rearrangement links TRBV19 to TRBJ1-4; no firm D call. CDR1 LNHDA and CDR2 SQIVND come from the germline V gene (reference sequence). The CDR3 is 15 residues long. Trimming cost V 3 bases and J 0 bases, with 8 bases left between them.

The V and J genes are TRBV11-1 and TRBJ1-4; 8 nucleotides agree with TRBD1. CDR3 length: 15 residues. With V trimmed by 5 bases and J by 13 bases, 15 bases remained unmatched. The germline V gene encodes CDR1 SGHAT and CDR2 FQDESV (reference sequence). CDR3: CASSASTGALTGLFF. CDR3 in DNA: TGTGCCAGCAGCGCGTCGACAGGGGCCCTTACAGGACTGTTTTTT. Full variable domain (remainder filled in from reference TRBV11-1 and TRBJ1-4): EAEVAQSPRYKITEKSQAVAFWCDPISGHATLYWYRQILGQGPELLVQFQDESVVDDSQLPKDRFSAERLKGVDSTLKIQPAELGDSAMYLCASSASTGALTGLFFGSGTQLSVL.

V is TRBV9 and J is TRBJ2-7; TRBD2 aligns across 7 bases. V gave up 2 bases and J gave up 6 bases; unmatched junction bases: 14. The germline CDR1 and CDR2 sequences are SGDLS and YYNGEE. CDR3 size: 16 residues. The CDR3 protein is CASSVSGLEVDVEQYF. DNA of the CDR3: TGTGCCAGCAGCGTTTCTGGACTAGAGGTTGACGTCGAGCAGTACTTC.

The CDR3 loop is CASSQVLAGPTDTQYF. DNA of the CDR3: TGCGCCAGCAGCCAAGTCTTAGCGGGGCCCACAGATACGCAGTATTTT. The V call is TRBV4-1, the J call TRBJ2-3; TRBD2 matches 8 bases. The CDR3 runs to 16 residues. J was trimmed by 2 bases and V by 1 base; bases with no gene match: 5. The germline CDR1 and CDR2 sequences are MGHRA and YSYEKL.

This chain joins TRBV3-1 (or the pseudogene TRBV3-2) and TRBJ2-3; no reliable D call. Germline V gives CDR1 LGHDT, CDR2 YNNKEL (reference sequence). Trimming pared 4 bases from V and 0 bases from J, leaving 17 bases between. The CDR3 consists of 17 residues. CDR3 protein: CASSRSLTLTSTDTQYF. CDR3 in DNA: TGTGCCAGCAGCCGTAGTCTAACACTAACTAGCACAGATACGCAGTATTTT.

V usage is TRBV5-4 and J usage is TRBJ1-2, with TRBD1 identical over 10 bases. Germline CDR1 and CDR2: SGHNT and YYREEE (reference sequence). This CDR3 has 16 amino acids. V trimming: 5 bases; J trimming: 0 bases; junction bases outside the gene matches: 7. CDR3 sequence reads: CASRRLGQGSNYGYTF. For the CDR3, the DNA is TGTGCCAGCAGACGCTTGGGACAGGGGTCTAACTATGGCTACACCTTC.

The CDR3 loop is CASSEFGRKSEAFF. In nucleotides, the CDR3 is TGTGCCAGCAGTGAATTCGGTCGCAAGTCTGAAGCTTTCTTT. This chain joins TRBV25-1 and TRBJ1-1; no clear D gene. Deletions cut 1 base from V and 6 bases from J, with 12 bases between. The CDR3 consists of 14 residues. CDR1 and CDR2 (germline): MGHDK, SYGVNS.

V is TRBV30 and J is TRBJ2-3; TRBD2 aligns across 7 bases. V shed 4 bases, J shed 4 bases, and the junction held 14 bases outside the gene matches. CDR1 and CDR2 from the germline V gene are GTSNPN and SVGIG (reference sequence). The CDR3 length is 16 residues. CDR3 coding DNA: TGTGCCTGGATGGGTGGAGGCGGGGGAGGCGCAGATACGCAGTATTTT. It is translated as CAWMGGGGGGADTQYF.

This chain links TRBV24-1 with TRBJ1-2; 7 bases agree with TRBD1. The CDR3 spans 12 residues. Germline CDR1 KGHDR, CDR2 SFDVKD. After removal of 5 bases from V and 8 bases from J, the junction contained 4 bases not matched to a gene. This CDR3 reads CATSGQGNGYTF. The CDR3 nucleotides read TGTGCCACCAGTGGACAGGGCAACGGCTACACCTTC.

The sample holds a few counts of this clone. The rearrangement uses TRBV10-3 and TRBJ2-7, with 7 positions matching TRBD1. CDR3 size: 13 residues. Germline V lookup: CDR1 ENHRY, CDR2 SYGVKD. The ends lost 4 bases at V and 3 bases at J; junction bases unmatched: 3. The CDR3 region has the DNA TGTGCCATCAGTGCTCGACAGGGCTACGAGCAGTACTTC. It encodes CAISARQGYEQYF.

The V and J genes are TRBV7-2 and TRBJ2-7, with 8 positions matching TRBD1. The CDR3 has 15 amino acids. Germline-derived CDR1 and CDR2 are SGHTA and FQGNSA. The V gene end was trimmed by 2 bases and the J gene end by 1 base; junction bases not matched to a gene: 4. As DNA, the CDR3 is TGTGCCAGCAGCTTATCGACAGGGGTTTCCTACGAGCAGTACTTC. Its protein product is CASSLSTGVSYEQYF.

The CDR3 loop is CASSLTSGERLDTQYF. The CDR3 DNA is TGTGCCAGCAGCCTGACTAGCGGGGAGAGATTGGATACGCAGTATTTT. The chain uses TRBV5-4 and TRBJ2-3; 11 nucleotides line up with TRBD2. The germline V gene encodes CDR1 SGHNT and CDR2 YYREEE (reference sequence). This CDR3 has 16 residues. V lost 4 bases and J lost 6; bases outside the gene matches: 10.

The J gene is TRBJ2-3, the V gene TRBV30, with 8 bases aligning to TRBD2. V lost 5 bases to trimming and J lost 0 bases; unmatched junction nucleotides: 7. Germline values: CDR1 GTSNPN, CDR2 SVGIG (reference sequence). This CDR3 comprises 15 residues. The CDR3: CAWVRGGGSTDTQYF. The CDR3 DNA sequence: TGTGCCTGGGTCCGAGGCGGGGGGAGCACAGATACGCAGTATTTT.

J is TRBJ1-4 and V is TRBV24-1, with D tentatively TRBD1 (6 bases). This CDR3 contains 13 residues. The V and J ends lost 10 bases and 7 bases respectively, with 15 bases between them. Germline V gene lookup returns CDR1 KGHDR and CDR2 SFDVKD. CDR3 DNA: TGTGCCACTGCTCAGGGGCAGGGTGAAAAACTGTTTTTT. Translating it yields CATAQGQGEKLFF.

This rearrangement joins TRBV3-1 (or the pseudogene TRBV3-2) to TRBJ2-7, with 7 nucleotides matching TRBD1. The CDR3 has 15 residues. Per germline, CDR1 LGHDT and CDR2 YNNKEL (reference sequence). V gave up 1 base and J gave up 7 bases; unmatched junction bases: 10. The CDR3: CASSQGVGTEGEQYF. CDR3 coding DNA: TGTGCCAGCAGCCAAGGCGTGGGGACAGAAGGTGAGCAGTACTTC.

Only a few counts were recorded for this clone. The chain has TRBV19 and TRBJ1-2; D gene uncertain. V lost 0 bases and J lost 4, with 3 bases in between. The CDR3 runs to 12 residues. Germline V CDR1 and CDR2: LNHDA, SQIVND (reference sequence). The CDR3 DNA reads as TGTGCCAGTAGTATAGAAGCCTATGGCTACACCTTC. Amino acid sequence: CASSIEAYGYTF.

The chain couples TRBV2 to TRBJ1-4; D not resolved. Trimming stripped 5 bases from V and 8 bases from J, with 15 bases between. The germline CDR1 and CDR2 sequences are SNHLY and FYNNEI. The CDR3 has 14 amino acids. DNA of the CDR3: TGTGCCAGCAGTCGTACTCGGATACAGGAAAAACTGTTTTTT. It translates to CASSRTRIQEKLFF.

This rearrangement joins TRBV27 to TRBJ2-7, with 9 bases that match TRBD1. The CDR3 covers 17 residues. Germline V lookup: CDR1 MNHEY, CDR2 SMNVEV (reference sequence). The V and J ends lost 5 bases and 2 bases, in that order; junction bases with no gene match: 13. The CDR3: CASSMTPRQGVPYEQYF. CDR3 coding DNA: TGTGCCAGCAGTATGACCCCCAGACAGGGGGTGCCCTACGAGCAGTACTTC.

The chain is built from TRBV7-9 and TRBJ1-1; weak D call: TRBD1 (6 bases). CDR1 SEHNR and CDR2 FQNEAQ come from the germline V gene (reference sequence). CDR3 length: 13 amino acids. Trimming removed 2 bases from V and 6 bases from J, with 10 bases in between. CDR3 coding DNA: TGTGCCAGCAGCTTAAACGACAGGCCTGAAGCTTTCTTT. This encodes CASSLNDRPEAFF.